This T cell receptor beta chain appears in the sequencing data of a study of blood T cell repertoires in COVID-19. Whole-study context: The United States, Italy and Spain provided the acute and convalescent COVID-19 samples. T cells, B-cell-depleted T cells, or PBMCs supplied cDNA or gDNA.

V lost 5 bases, J lost 5 bases, and 7 bases stayed unmatched. Germline V CDR1 and CDR2: SGHAT, FQDESV (reference sequence). The CDR3 is 15 amino acids. In the authors' workflow: Cell counts per sample came from amplifying reference gene primers. Generated by immunoSEQ multiplex PCR, the TCRdb table keeps only in-frame clones and is missing some. That table is the source of V, J and clone size, and D and trimming were worked out from the DNA. The sample has under 150,000 clones, less than 85% seen once; the top ten hold over 5%. The TCR comes from a human donor in a cohort sampled during active COVID-19. V and J are TRBV11-1 and TRBJ1-1, with 11 bases identical to TRBD1. Sequencing was carried out using peripheral blood. The CDR3 DNA sequence: TGTGCCAGCAGCAAGGGACAGGGGGTAAGGACTGAAGCTTTCTTT. Its translation is CASSKGQGVRTEAFF.